The rows below give T cell receptor beta chains drawn from one sample of a study of shared clonotypes between healthy human individuals. Generated by immunoSEQ multiplex PCR, the TCRdb table keeps only in-frame clones and is missing some. The sample includes approximately 320,000 clones, about 74% of them seen just once. Source material: memory CD4+ T cells sorted from blood. Receptor source: a man aged 25-45 years in good health. Both conserved end residues are part of each CDR3. The D gene is left open where the match is weak. Part of the rows lack a size; the others show once, few, many or a class for expanded clones.

j_call,v_call,d_call,clone_size,cdr3_aa,cdr3_nt
TRBJ2-1,TRBV29-1,TRBD1,-,CSAGQGFYNEQFF,TGCAGCGCGGGACAGGGGTTTTACAATGAGCAGTTCTTC
TRBJ1-5,TRBV28,TRBD1,-,CASSSTGSGNQPQHF,TGTGCCAGCAGTTCGACAGGGTCGGGCAATCAGCCCCAGCATTTT
TRBJ2-1,TRBV5-1,TRBD2,-,CASSITSGSGNEQFF,TGCGCCAGCAGCATTACTAGCGGGAGCGGAAATGAGCAGTTCTTC
TRBJ2-5,TRBV28,-,-,CASSPGVETQYF,TGTGCCAGCAGCCCAGGGGTCGAGACCCAGTACTTC
TRBJ2-7,TRBV21-1,-,few,CASSDGQGVYEQYF,TGTGCCAGCAGCGATGGACAGGGAGTCTACGAGCAGTACTTC
TRBJ2-5,TRBV7-8,-,-,CASGLETQYF,TGTGCCAGCGGGTTAGAGACCCAGTACTTC
TRBJ2-2,TRBV29-1,-,-,CSVLGGRGNGELFF,TGCAGCGTTCTAGGAGGCCGAGGAAACGGGGAGCTGTTTTTT
TRBJ2-3,TRBV5-1,-,-,CASSLAIFSTDTQYF,TGCGCCAGCAGCTTGGCCATCTTTAGCACAGATACGCAGTATTTT
TRBJ1-2,TRBV7-9,TRBD1,-,CASSSQGTGTGYTF,TGTGCCAGCAGCTCCCAAGGGACAGGAACCGGCTACACCTTC
TRBJ2-3,TRBV11-2,-,-,CASSLDSRDTQYF,TGTGCCAGCAGCTTAGACTCGAGAGATACGCAGTATTTT
TRBJ2-5,TRBV7-9,-,-,CASSLVTGLKETQYF,TGTGCCAGCAGCTTAGTGACCGGACTAAAAGAGACCCAGTACTTC
TRBJ2-1,TRBV11-2,TRBD2,few,CASSLDLLAGGEFF,TGTGCCAGCAGCTTAGATCTACTAGCGGGAGGTGAGTTCTTC
TRBJ2-7,TRBV11-2,TRBD2,-,CASSLASGSSYEQYF,TGTGCCAGCAGCCTCGCTAGCGGGAGTTCCTACGAGCAGTACTTC
TRBJ2-5,TRBV19,-,-,CASSIVPTGTETQYF,TGTGCCAGTAGTATAGTCCCCACGGGGACGGAGACCCAGTACTTC
TRBJ2-4,TRBV7-2,TRBD2,-,CASSSGLGGNIQYF,TGTGCCAGCAGCTCTGGGCTGGGGGGGAACATTCAGTACTTC
TRBJ2-2,TRBV6-1,-,once,CASSETLIDAGELFF,TGTGCCAGCAGTGAAACCCTAATCGACGCCGGGGAGCTGTTTTTT
TRBJ2-2,TRBV19,-,few,CASSSGRGELFF,TGTGCCAGTAGTTCCGGACGCGGGGAGCTGTTTTTT
TRBJ1-4,TRBV13,TRBD1,-,CASSKRGGGNEKLFF,TGTGCCAGCAGCAAACGAGGGGGCGGGAATGAAAAACTGTTTTTT
TRBJ2-1,TRBV27,-,once,CASSPRASVANEQFF,TGTGCCAGCAGTCCTCGGGCTAGCGTCGCCAATGAGCAGTTCTTC
TRBJ2-3,TRBV18,TRBD2,-,CASSLPLGLAGASDTQYF,TGTGCCAGCTCACTCCCGCTTGGGCTAGCGGGAGCGTCAGATACGCAGTATTTT
TRBJ2-5,TRBV29-1,-,-,CSVERIPQETQYF,TGCAGCGTTGAAAGAATTCCCCAAGAGACCCAGTACTTC
TRBJ2-7,TRBV11-2,-,-,CASSLPLTPGVSYEQYF,TGTGCCAGCAGCTTGCCTCTCACCCCCGGGGTCTCCTACGAGCAGTACTTC
TRBJ2-7,TRBV6-1,-,-,CASSDDVPYEQYF,TGTGCCAGCAGCGACGACGTCCCCTACGAGCAGTACTTC
TRBJ2-1,TRBV6-6,TRBD1,once,CASSYTGGNEQFF,TGTGCCAGCAGCTACACAGGGGGGAATGAGCAGTTCTTC